This T cell receptor (beta chain) was sequenced during a study of blood T cell repertoires in COVID-19. This CDR3 has 14 residues. V gave up 4 bases and J gave up 10 bases, with 21 bases separating them. Germline loops: CDR1 SGHNT, CDR2 YYREEE (reference sequence). Original processing notes: Reference gene primer amplification yielded estimated nucleated cell counts. Data came from immunoSEQ multiplex PCR; TCRdb stores just in-frame clones and leaves some out. V, J and clone size derive from that table, while D and trimming were established from the DNA sequence. The table shows about 99,000 clones, with roughly 87% occurring only once.

The clonotype originates from a human donor in a cohort sampled during active COVID-19. Sequencing input: peripheral blood. The chain is built from TRBV5-4 and TRBJ2-7; D might be TRBD2 (5 bases). The CDR3 spells CASSKLSDGESQYF. The CDR3 DNA reads TGTGCCAGCAGCAAGCTGTCTGACGGGGAGAGTCAGTACTTC.